This T cell receptor beta chain was sequenced during a study of post-analysis software for immune sequencing data. Unique molecular identifiers featured in each of the TCR beta cDNA libraries. TCRdb itself ran the PCR reads through MiXCR, one entry per CDR3 protein. The sample lists 800,000 to 950,000 distinct CDR3 sequences; around 50% were seen once. The CDR3 is made up of 16 amino acids. Unmatched junction bases numbered 8, after V lost 3 bases and J lost 5 bases. Germline assignment: CDR1 SGHTA and CDR2 FQGNSA. Study-wide results and limits: Controls showed lower frequencies than patients for a handful of TRBV segments, and TRBV5-6, TRBV5-1 and TRBV20-1 were among these.

The sample holds a few counts of this clonotype. Its antigen is unknown. The J gene is TRBJ1-5, the V gene TRBV7-2; 9 positions agree with TRBD1. What was sequenced was blood. This TCR was sampled from a girl aged 10 to 17 with multiple sclerosis. The CDR3 spells CASSFTPGQGDQPQHF. The CDR3, as DNA: TGTGCCAGCAGCTTTACACCGGGACAGGGAGATCAGCCCCAGCATTTT. The variable domain in full, with the rest retrieved from reference TRBV7-2 and TRBJ1-5, is GAGVSQSPSNKVTEKGKDVELRCDPISGHTALYWYRQSLGQGLEFLIYFQGNSAPDKSGLPSDRFSAERTGGSVSTLTIQRTQQEDSAVYLCASSFTPGQGDQPQHFGDGTRLSIL.